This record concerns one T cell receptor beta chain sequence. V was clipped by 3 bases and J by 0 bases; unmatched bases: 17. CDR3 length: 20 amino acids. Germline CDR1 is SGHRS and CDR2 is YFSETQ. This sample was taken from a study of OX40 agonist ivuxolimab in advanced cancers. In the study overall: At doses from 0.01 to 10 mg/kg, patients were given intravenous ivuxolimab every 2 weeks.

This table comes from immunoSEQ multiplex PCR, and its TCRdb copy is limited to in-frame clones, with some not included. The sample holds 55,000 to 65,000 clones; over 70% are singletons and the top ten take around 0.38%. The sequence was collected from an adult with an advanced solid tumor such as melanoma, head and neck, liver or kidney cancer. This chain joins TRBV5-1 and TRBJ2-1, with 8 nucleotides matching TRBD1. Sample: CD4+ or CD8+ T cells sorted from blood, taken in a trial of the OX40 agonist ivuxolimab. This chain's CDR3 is CASSSPRDRTGFSSYNEQFF. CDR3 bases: TGCGCCAGCAGCTCCCCTCGGGACAGGACCGGATTTAGCTCCTACAATGAGCAGTTCTTC.